Listed here are 32 T cell receptor beta chains from one sample, sequenced in a study of Ad26.COV2.S vaccination and SARS-CoV-2 variants. Measured with immunoSEQ multiplex PCR; TCRdb has only the in-frame clones, and not every one. The sample contains about 97,000 clones, less than 85% of which appear only once. The sample consisted of peripheral blood, taken after recovery from COVID-19. Source of these receptors: a human donor who had recovered from COVID-19.

The rearrangement links TRBV3-1 (or the pseudogene TRBV3-2) to TRBJ2-6, with no clear D. Trimming cost V 0 bases and J 0 bases, with 3 bases left between them. CDR3 length: 15 residues. Germline lookup yields CDR1 LGHDT and CDR2 YNNKEL (reference sequence). The CDR3 region is CASSQDSSGANVLTF. CDR3 DNA sequence: TGTGCCAGCAGCCAAGACAGCTCTGGGGCCAACGTCCTGACTTTC.

The chain employs TRBV7-9 and TRBJ2-7; weak D call: TRBD1 (5 bases). The CDR3 is 14 amino acids. From germline, CDR1 is SEHNR and CDR2 FQNEAQ (reference sequence). V gave up 5 bases and J gave up 2 bases, with 13 bases separating them. CDR3 bases: TGTGCCAGCAGCCCCCGTCTAGGGGCCTACGAGCAGTACTTC. Translated, it gives CASSPRLGAYEQYF.

This chain uses TRBV13 with TRBJ2-7; D call uncertain. The V gene's germline CDR1 is PRHDT and CDR2 FYEKMQ (reference sequence). This CDR3 is 13 amino acids long. V was cut by 4 bases and J by 6 bases, with 13 bases left in between. The CDR3 reads CASSWGLDREQYF. DNA for the CDR3: TGTGCCAGCAGCTGGGGATTAGATCGCGAGCAGTACTTC. Full variable domain (remainder filled in from reference TRBV13 and TRBJ2-7): AAGVIQSPRHLIKEKRETATLKCYPIPRHDTVYWYQQGPGQDPQFLISFYEKMQSDKGSIPDRFSAQQFSDYHSELNMSSLELGDSALYFCASSWGLDREQYFGPGTRLTVT.

In its sample, this clone was seen once. The chain couples TRBV5-1 to TRBJ2-1; 8 nucleotides agree with TRBD1. The CDR3 is 15 residues long. The trim removed 2 bases at V and 6 bases at J, leaving 7 bases unmatched. The germline V gene has CDR1 SGHRS and CDR2 YFSETQ. The CDR3 protein is CASSLGTGGFNEQFF. DNA for the CDR3: TGCGCCAGCAGCTTAGGGACAGGTGGATTCAATGAGCAGTTCTTC.

The V and J genes are TRBV6-5 and TRBJ2-5; a weak D match, TRBD2 (6 bases). Trimming shortened V by 1 base and J by 7 bases, and 13 bases separated the two germline ends. The CDR3 runs to 14 residues. CDR1 is MNHEY and CDR2 is SVGAGI in the germline V gene. CDR3 bases: TGTGCCAGCAGTTACTTGACACGGGGAGGGACCCAGTACTTC. Encoded protein: CASSYLTRGGTQYF.

The gene calls are TRBV2 and TRBJ1-2, with a tentative D call TRBD1 (5 bases). Trimming stripped 6 bases from V and 4 bases from J, with 9 bases between. In germline, CDR1 is SNHLY, CDR2 FYNNEI. The CDR3 is 12 amino acids. CDR3 DNA sequence: TGTGCCAGCAGCAGGGTCCCCTATGGCTACACCTTC. This gives the protein CASSRVPYGYTF. The full variable domain, with the rest looked up from reference TRBV2 and TRBJ1-2, is EPEVTQTPSHQVTQMGQEVILRCVPISNHLYFYWYRQILGQKVEFLVSFYNNEISEKSEIFDDQFSVERPDGSNFTLKIRSTKLEDSAMYFCASSRVPYGYTFGSGTRLTVV.

This chain joins TRBV28 and TRBJ2-7, with TRBD1 identical over 8 bases. The CDR3 runs 14 residues. Trimming at V came to 6 bases and at J to 4 bases, leaving 8 bases not matched to a gene. The germline gives CDR1 MDHEN, CDR2 SYDVKM. CDR3 sequence (DNA): TGTGCCAGCAGGGGACAGGCTTATATTTACGAGCAGTACTTC. Its translation is CASRGQAYIYEQYF.

The genes are TRBV4-2 and TRBJ2-7; D unclear. Trimming left V 4 bases short and J 1 base short, with 11 bases between. CDR3 size: 14 residues. In germline, CDR1 is LGHNA, CDR2 YNFKEQ. CDR3 coding DNA: TGTGCCAGCAGCCCTAAGGAAGGTTCCTACGAGCAGTACTTC. It yields the protein CASSPKEGSYEQYF.

The chain couples TRBV12-3 or TRBV12-4 to TRBJ2-5, with D hard to call. V lost 1 base and J lost 5, with 8 bases in between. The CDR3 spans 13 residues. Here the CDR3 DNA reads TGTGCCAGCAGTTTAGGGCGGACGGAGACCCAGTACTTC. Translating gives CASSLGRTETQYF.

This clone was seen repeatedly, ten times or more. J is TRBJ1-3 and V is TRBV7-2, with D unclear. V dropped 1 base and J dropped 2 bases, with 9 bases sitting between them. The CDR3 is 15 residues long. Per germline, CDR1 SGHTA and CDR2 FQGNSA. CDR3 sequence (DNA): TGTGCCAGCAGCTTAGGGAATCAGCCTGGAAACACCATATATTTT. Its translation is CASSLGNQPGNTIYF.

There are many counts of this clone. The rearrangement links TRBV5-4 to TRBJ2-7; D uncertain. With 1 base removed from V and 7 bases from J, the gap between germline ends came to 6 bases. The CDR3 loop spans 11 amino acids. Germline CDR1 reads SGHNT; CDR2 reads YYREEE (reference sequence). CDR3: CASSLTEEQYF. The CDR3 DNA is TGTGCCAGCAGCTTGACGGAAGAGCAGTACTTC.

The CDR3 nucleotides are TGTGCCAGCAGTTACACGGGACAGCAAAAAGGGTATGGCTACACCTTC. It translates to CASSYTGQQKGYGYTF. The rearrangement joins TRBV6-6 to TRBJ1-2; 7 bases map to TRBD1. There are 16 residues in the CDR3. V lost 2 bases to trimming and J lost 5 bases; unmatched junction nucleotides: 11. The germline V gene has CDR1 MNHNY and CDR2 SVGAGI (reference sequence).

This sequence joins TRBV5-4 and TRBJ1-6; no definite D call. The CDR3 runs 14 residues. Deletions cut 4 bases from V and 11 bases from J, with 16 bases between. CDR1 and CDR2 (germline): SGHNT, YYREEE (reference sequence). The CDR3 region has the DNA TGTGCCAGCAGCCCAGCCAATAAAGGAACACCCCTCCACTTT. It yields the protein CASSPANKGTPLHF. Based on the CDR3 plus reference TRBV5-4 and TRBJ1-6, the full variable domain is ETGVTQSPTHLIKTRGQQVTLRCSSQSGHNTVSWYQQALGQGPQFIFQYYREEENGRGNFPPRFSGLQFPNYSSELNVNALELDDSALYLCASSPANKGTPLHFGNGTRLTVT.

This clone was observed a few times. The chain recombines TRBV19 with TRBJ1-1; TRBD1 aligns across 8 bases. With 4 bases clipped from V and 3 bases from J, the junction kept 13 bases outside the gene matches. The germline V gene encodes CDR1 LNHDA and CDR2 SQIVND (reference sequence). The CDR3 runs 17 residues. The CDR3 here is CASSNTGQGGEDTEAFF. In DNA form, the CDR3 reads TGTGCCAGTAGTAACACCGGACAGGGAGGAGAGGACACTGAAGCTTTCTTT.

The chain recombines TRBV4-2 with TRBJ1-4; possibly TRBD1 for D (5 bases). Germline values: CDR1 LGHNA, CDR2 YNFKEQ. The length of the CDR3 is 20 residues. V lost 0 bases to trimming and J lost 7 bases, with 27 bases between them. The CDR3 DNA reads as TGTGCCAGCAGCCAAGACAGGGACCCAGGGAGGGCGGGCGCAGGTGAAAAACTGTTTTTT. Translating it yields CASSQDRDPGRAGAGEKLFF.

The V and J genes are TRBV2 and TRBJ1-2; weak D call: TRBD1 (6 bases). V was trimmed by 5 bases and J by 3 bases, leaving 16 bases between them. CDR1 SNHLY and CDR2 FYNNEI come from the germline V gene. CDR3 length: 15 amino acids. The DNA for the CDR3 is TGTGCCAGCAGTAAAGGGGGTCCGGGGGACTATGGCTACACCTTC. This encodes CASSKGGPGDYGYTF. The entire variable domain, with the rest obtained from reference TRBV2 and TRBJ1-2, is as follows: EPEVTQTPSHQVTQMGQEVILRCVPISNHLYFYWYRQILGQKVEFLVSFYNNEISEKSEIFDDQFSVERPDGSNFTLKIRSTKLEDSAMYFCASSKGGPGDYGYTFGSGTRLTVV.

CDR3 DNA sequence: TGCGCCAGCAGCGGGGCCCCGGCCGGGACAGAGAACACTGAAGCTTTCTTT. It translates to CASSGAPAGTENTEAFF. The rearrangement joins TRBV5-1 to TRBJ1-1; TRBD1 matches 7 bases. Trimming took 4 bases from V and 1 from J; bases not matched to a gene: 13. Germline lookup yields CDR1 SGHRS and CDR2 YFSETQ. The CDR3 totals 17 residues.

This chain links TRBV2 with TRBJ1-3, with a tentative D call TRBD1 (5 bases). V was pared by 10 bases and J by 2 bases, with 15 bases between. CDR3 length: 14 residues. The germline CDR1 and CDR2 sequences are SNHLY and FYNNEI. CDR3 sequence reads: CAIRWDRAGNTIYF. The CDR3 DNA follows: TGTGCCATCCGGTGGGACCGAGCTGGAAACACCATATATTTT.

The V gene is TRBV10-1, the J gene TRBJ1-3; no clear D. CDR1 and CDR2 (germline): WNHNN, SYGVQD (reference sequence). The CDR3 is made up of 17 amino acids. With 2 bases removed from V and 0 bases from J, the gap between germline ends came to 14 bases. The chain's CDR3 is CASSEPQAPSSGNTIYF. The CDR3 DNA is TGCGCCAGCAGTGAGCCCCAAGCGCCTAGCTCTGGAAACACCATATATTTT.

This sequence joins TRBV9 and TRBJ2-1, with D hard to call. CDR3 length equals 13 residues. Germline V gene sequence: CDR1 SGDLS, CDR2 YYNGEE. V was shortened by 0 bases and J by 10 bases, with 11 bases between the two germline ends. CDR3 loop: CASSVGGIGEQFF. The DNA for the CDR3 is TGTGCCAGCAGCGTAGGGGGTATTGGAGAGCAGTTCTTC.

The V and J genes are TRBV5-5 and TRBJ2-7; D gene ambiguous. In germline, CDR1 is SGHKS, CDR2 YYEKEE (reference sequence). V was pared by 1 base and J by 0 bases, with 5 bases between. This CDR3 is built from 13 residues. CDR3 nucleotides: TGTGCCAGCAGCTTGCCGAGCTCCTACGAGCAGTACTTC. Translation: CASSLPSSYEQYF.

The chain combines TRBV11-2 with TRBJ2-1; D is possibly TRBD1 (6 bases). Germline assignment: CDR1 SGHAT and CDR2 FQNNGV. The CDR3 spans 15 residues. Between the trimmed V and J ends, which lost 6 bases and 0 bases, there was a span of 12 bases. CDR3 coding DNA: TGTGCCAGCAGACCCCAGGGGATCTCCTACAATGAGCAGTTCTTC. It specifies CASRPQGISYNEQFF.

The chain combines TRBV29-1 with TRBJ1-4, with D unresolved. Germline V lookup: CDR1 SQVTM, CDR2 ANQGSEA. There are 11 residues in the CDR3. CDR3 region: CTGQMMGKLFF. The CDR3 DNA follows: TGCACGGGCCAGATGATGGGGAAACTGTTTTTT.

The chain carries TRBV7-6 and TRBJ2-2; 8 nucleotides match TRBD1. Germline V CDR1 and CDR2: SGHVS, FNYEAQ. V was pared by 6 bases and J by 3 bases, with 6 bases of the junction left unmatched. There are 15 residues in the CDR3. The CDR3 sequence: CASRQDRADTGELFF. The CDR3 region has the DNA TGTGCCAGCAGGCAGGACAGGGCAGACACCGGGGAGCTGTTTTTT.

The chain is built from TRBV6-5 and TRBJ1-5; weak D call: TRBD1 (5 bases). Trimming shortened V by 6 bases and J by 7 bases, and 10 bases separated the two germline ends. In germline, CDR1 is MNHEY, CDR2 SVGAGI. This CDR3 spans 12 amino acids. The CDR3 nucleotides read TGTGCCAGCAGACAGGTGGGACAGCCCCAGCATTTT. Amino acids: CASRQVGQPQHF.

The J gene is TRBJ2-5, the V gene TRBV3-1 (or the pseudogene TRBV3-2); D gene unclear. This CDR3 contains 14 residues. CDR1 and CDR2 from the germline V gene are LGHDT and YNNKEL (reference sequence). Trimming cost V 3 bases and J 4 bases, with 12 bases left between them. CDR3 sequence (DNA): TGTGCCAGCAGCCACTCGCGGACGGGAGAGACCCAGTACTTC. It translates to CASSHSRTGETQYF.

The chain employs TRBV5-1 and TRBJ2-5, with TRBD1 identical over 9 bases. The CDR3 covers 13 residues. With 4 bases clipped from V and 4 bases from J, the junction kept 2 bases outside the gene matches. Germline-derived CDR1 and CDR2 are SGHRS and YFSETQ. The CDR3 reads CASSRDRAETQYF. CDR3 sequence (DNA): TGCGCCAGCAGCCGGGACAGGGCAGAGACCCAGTACTTC.

This sequence joins TRBV5-1 and TRBJ2-5; D is unclear. CDR3 length equals 13 residues. V lost 5 bases, J lost 5 bases, and 13 bases lay in between. Germline CDR1 is SGHRS and CDR2 is YFSETQ. The chain's CDR3 is CASRQEVEETQYF. CDR3 coding DNA: TGCGCCAGCAGACAAGAGGTGGAGGAGACCCAGTACTTC. Based on the CDR3 plus reference TRBV5-1 and TRBJ2-5, the full variable domain is KAGVTQTPRYLIKTRGQQVTLSCSPISGHRSVSWYQQTPGQGLQFLFEYFSETQRNKGNFPGRFSGRQFSNSRSEMNVSTLELGDSALYLCASRQEVEETQYFGPGTRLLVL.

The chain carries TRBV28 and TRBJ2-7; a weak D match, TRBD1 (6 bases). The CDR3 totals 14 residues. V was shortened by 6 bases and J by 7 bases, with 19 bases between the two germline ends. The V gene's germline CDR1 is MDHEN and CDR2 SYDVKM. The CDR3 DNA sequence: TGTGCCAGCAGACGGATCGCAGGGGCGATTGAGCAGTACTTC. This gives the protein CASRRIAGAIEQYF.

The chain uses TRBV6-5 and TRBJ1-2; 7 bases fit TRBD1. There are 13 residues in the CDR3. The germline V gene has CDR1 MNHEY and CDR2 SVGAGI. J gave up 5 bases and V 6 bases, and 6 bases lay outside the gene matches. The CDR3 nucleotides read TGTGCCAGCAGACCGGGACAGAGTTATGGCTACACCTTC. Translated, it gives CASRPGQSYGYTF.

This clone was observed a few times. The genes are TRBV5-6 and TRBJ1-1; the D gene is possibly TRBD1 (5 bases). The CDR3 runs 15 residues. V was trimmed by 2 bases and J by 6 bases, leaving 17 bases between them. Germline CDR1 and CDR2: SGHDT and YYEEEE. CDR3 loop: CASSLNPGLSSEAFF. In DNA, the CDR3 is TGTGCCAGCAGCTTAAATCCAGGGTTATCATCTGAAGCTTTCTTT.

The V gene is TRBV2, the J gene TRBJ2-3; D may be TRBD2 (5 bases). V lost 8 bases and J lost 0, with 9 bases in between. The CDR3 runs to 13 residues. Germline CDR1 SNHLY, CDR2 FYNNEI. The CDR3 bases are TGTGCCAGCGGAGGAACGAGCACAGATACGCAGTATTTT. It is translated as CASGGTSTDTQYF.